Here is one T cell receptor (beta chain) with its context. It was 5'RACE with constant-segment primers that produced the TCR alpha and TCR beta cDNA libraries, which carried sample barcodes and UMIs. In TCRdb, the 5' RACE reads were re-called with MiXCR into one record per CDR3 protein. Of approximately 150,000 distinct CDR3 sequences in the sample, over 6% were seen once. The sample originates from a study of T-cell memory formation after mild COVID-19. Germline CDR1 is KGHDR and CDR2 is SFDVKD. V gave up 4 bases and J gave up 2 bases; unmatched junction bases: 9. This CDR3 is 17 amino acids long. The J gene is TRBJ2-3, the V gene TRBV24-1; the match to TRBD1 covers 9 bases. Sequencing was done on a sample of PBMCs or a T cell subset sorted from them (not recorded which). This TCR was recovered from an adult woman who had mild COVID-19 (a few samples of this study predate the infection). Cell type and time point are not known. The CDR3, as DNA: TGTGCCACCAGTGACCCCGGGACAGGGCTGGCCACAGATACGCAGTATTTT. It encodes CATSDPGTGLATDTQYF.